What follows is one T cell receptor beta chain and its context. Its antigen remains unidentified. One end of the junction fails to match germline, which may point to a read error. TCRdb independently ran MiXCR on the reads; one entry per CDR3 protein. The data show some 390,000 distinct CDR3 sequences, with around 18% seen just once and under 9% held by the top ten. This specimen comes from a study of T cell repertoires in cytomegalovirus infection. Study overall: Signatures in public TCR beta sequences pointed to both CMV infection and matching HLA type. Points from the study as a whole: Identification of carriers of CMV plus the relevant HLA was performed using cumulative public TCR beta family frequency. In two of eight donors, the top clonotype was HLA-C-restricted CMV-specific.

The CDR3 runs 16 residues. CDR1 is MGHRA, CDR2 YSYEKL, per germline. The receptor comes from a human donor in good health (CMV status not recorded). Some clones in this sample may be carry-over from other donors' samples. Specimen: PBMCs. The J gene is TRBJ1-6, the V gene TRBV4-1; tentatively, D is TRBD1 (6 bases). CDR3 residues: CASSETRGMMNSPLHF. The CDR3 DNA reads as TGTGCCAGCAGCGAAACTAGGGGGATGATGAATTCACCCCTCCACTTT.